Sequencing of this T cell receptor beta chain was carried out in a study of T-cell reconstitution after alpha-beta-depleted transplantation in children. TCRbeta library preparation incorporated unique molecular identifiers. TCRdb passed the PCR reads through MiXCR, listing each CDR3 protein once. Among about 300,000 distinct CDR3 sequences, roughly 8.2% were seen once, and the ten largest hold approximately 9.1%. Study-level findings and limits: Alpha-beta T cells present about two months after transplant were reported to originate from several hundred expanded graft clones. A year post-transplant, T-cell counts and diversity derived mostly from newly produced T cells. Recipient T cells and thymic progenitors that survived were the source of the high TCRbeta diversity seen at day 60 in some patients.

This clonotype occurred many times. What it recognizes is unknown. The germline CDR1 and CDR2 sequences are SGDLS and YYNGEE. This CDR3 region has 15 residues. V was cut by 0 bases and J by 0 bases, with 4 bases left in between. The sequencing used peripheral blood, collected 360 days after TCRalphabeta/CD19-depleted stem cell transplant. The chain links TRBV9 to TRBJ2-6; D is undetermined. This sequence originates from a female patient between 2 and 10 years old who had a stem cell transplant for Fanconi anemia, so the T cells may come from the graft donor. The CDR3 loop reads CASSVAHSGANVLTF. CDR3 in DNA: TGTGCCAGCAGCGTAGCACACTCTGGGGCCAACGTCCTGACTTTC.